This T cell receptor (beta chain) stems from a study of Ad26.COV2.S vaccination and SARS-CoV-2 variants. The treatment here: some 20 received Ad26.COV2.S at low or high dose, single or two shots; several received placebo; per-sample allocation not given. Material that was analyzed had been drawn on day 63 after the first vaccine or placebo injection. TCRdb's table, derived via immunoSEQ multiplex PCR, lists solely in-frame clones and lacks some. The table has more than 300,000 clones, 80% to 90% seen once. CDR3 length: 15 residues. The germline gives CDR1 SNHLY, CDR2 FYNNEI. Trimming took off 2 bases at V and 0 bases at J, with 11 bases between the two ends.

This clonotype originated in a person aged 18-60 years who received the Ad26.COV2.S COVID-19 vaccine or a placebo. The J gene is TRBJ2-7, the V gene TRBV2; D uncertain. Sequenced material: peripheral blood, taken in a trial of Ad26.COV2.S vaccine versus placebo. CDR3 bases: TGTGCCAGCAGTGAAAGGACCGCGAGCTCCTACGAGCAGTACTTC. Residues: CASSERTASSYEQYF.